The clone carrying this TCR beta chain was picked up one time. Its antigen is as yet unknown. Data came from immunoSEQ multiplex PCR; TCRdb stores just in-frame clones and leaves some out. The table records some 20,000 clones, roughly 80% of them present only once. This record comes from a study of PD-1 blockade in classical Hodgkin lymphoma. Study outcomes and limitations: Possible causes of repertoire differences, disease activity or prior therapy, remain undefined.

CDR3 length equals 14 residues. CDR1 is MNHEY and CDR2 is SVGAGI in the germline V gene. With 6 bases removed from V and 4 bases from J, the gap between germline ends came to 15 bases. The time point here: cycle 4 day 1 (C4D1), after less than seven weeks of nivolumab. Every patient had relapsed following autologous stem cell transplantation, and cohorts differed in brentuximab vedotin exposure. Isolation of CD8+ T cells from thawed PBMCs used magnetic negative selection. Source: CD8+ T cells from blood, taken before the fourth cycle of nivolumab. This TCR derives from a human donor with classical Hodgkin lymphoma. The chain recombines TRBV6-5 with TRBJ1-2; D may be TRBD1 (5 bases). The chain's CDR3 is CASRGYGGGYGYTF. The CDR3 DNA sequence: TGTGCCAGCAGAGGGTATGGGGGAGGCTATGGCTACACCTTC.